These T cell receptor beta chains were read from a single sample in a study of T cell repertoires in aging, cancer and after chemotherapy. One entry per CDR3 protein results from TCRdb running MiXCR on the multiplex PCR reads. The table records 1,500 to 2,000 distinct CDR3 sequences, 21% of them present only once. Material for sequencing was blood. These receptors all stem from a human donor with a blood cancer. The CDR3 runs from the conserved cysteine through the conserved F or W. A D gene is named only where the DNA matches it firmly. Part of the rows lack a size; the others show once, few, many or a class for expanded clones.

clone size: .; V gene: TRBV4-1; J gene: TRBJ1-1; D gene: .; CDR3 DNA: TGCGCCAGCAGCCCTCAGGGTTGGGGAATAGCTTTCTTT; CDR3 protein: CASSPQGWGIAFF
clone size: medium-sized; V gene: TRBV7-3; J gene: TRBJ1-1; D gene: .; CDR3 DNA: TGTGCCAGCAGTAGTGGCGGTCCGAACACTGAAGCTTTCTTT; CDR3 protein: CASSSGGPNTEAFF
clone size: few; V gene: TRBV7-9; J gene: TRBJ2-7; D gene: .; CDR3 DNA: TGTGCCAGCAGCCCCAGATCCGGATACGAGCAGTACTTC; CDR3 protein: CASSPRSGYEQYF
clone size: medium-sized; V gene: TRBV7-9; J gene: TRBJ2-2; D gene: TRBD2; CDR3 DNA: TGTGCCAGCAGCCCGCTAGCGGTCACCGGGGAGCTGTTTTTT; CDR3 protein: CASSPLAVTGELFF
clone size: .; V gene: TRBV7-9; J gene: TRBJ2-5; D gene: .; CDR3 DNA: TGTGCCAGCACCTCCGACGGGTTTGACCAAGAGACCCAGTACTTC; CDR3 protein: CASTSDGFDQETQYF
clone size: hyperexpanded; V gene: TRBV6-1; J gene: TRBJ2-1; D gene: .; CDR3 DNA: TGTGCCAGCACCCCAGGGGGGGCACGATACAATGAGCAGTTCTTC; CDR3 protein: CASTPGGARYNEQFF
clone size: .; V gene: TRBV20-1; J gene: TRBJ2-7; D gene: TRBD2; CDR3 DNA: TGCAGTGCTAGAGACCGAGCGGGAGGGCCCTACGAGCAGTACTTC; CDR3 protein: CSARDRAGGPYEQYF
clone size: few; V gene: TRBV7-9; J gene: TRBJ2-7; D gene: TRBD1; CDR3 DNA: TGTGCCAGCAGCTTCCCCCCAGGGGGCCACGAGCAGTACTTC; CDR3 protein: CASSFPPGGHEQYF
clone size: medium-sized; V gene: TRBV5-6; J gene: TRBJ2-2; D gene: .; CDR3 DNA: TGTGCCAGCAGCCGCCGAAACACTAGGACCGGGGAGCTGTTTTTT; CDR3 protein: CASSRRNTRTGELFF
clone size: .; V gene: TRBV6-5; J gene: TRBJ1-3; D gene: .; CDR3 DNA: TGTGCCAGCAGAGCCCAGGGGCGCACCATATATTTT; CDR3 protein: CASRAQGRTIYF
clone size: medium-sized; V gene: TRBV6-5; J gene: TRBJ2-1; D gene: .; CDR3 DNA: TGTGCCAGCAGCGCCCAGCCGGGACTCCTGAACAATGAGCAGTTCTTC; CDR3 protein: CASSAQPGLLNNEQFF
clone size: .; V gene: TRBV6-5; J gene: TRBJ2-1; D gene: .; CDR3 DNA: TGTGCCAGCAACCCCCCAGGGGGGGCACGATACAATGAGCAGTTCTTC; CDR3 protein: CASNPPGGARYNEQFF
clone size: .; V gene: TRBV28; J gene: TRBJ1-1; D gene: .; CDR3 DNA: TGTGCCAGCAGTTTCGGTTTGAACACTGAAGCTTTCTTT; CDR3 protein: CASSFGLNTEAFF
clone size: medium-sized; V gene: TRBV5-1; J gene: TRBJ1-5; D gene: .; CDR3 DNA: TGCGCCAGCAGCTTATTCGGGAGCAATCAGCCCCAGCATTTT; CDR3 protein: CASSLFGSNQPQHF
clone size: few; V gene: TRBV6-1; J gene: TRBJ1-5; D gene: .; CDR3 DNA: TGTGCCATCAGTGATATCAATCAGCACCAGCATTTT; CDR3 protein: CAISDINQHQHF
clone size: medium-sized; V gene: TRBV6-6; J gene: TRBJ2-1; D gene: TRBD2; CDR3 DNA: TGTGCCAGCAGTTACCCCAGCGGGAATCACAATGAGCAGTTCTTC; CDR3 protein: CASSYPSGNHNEQFF
clone size: .; V gene: TRBV5-4; J gene: TRBJ1-1; D gene: .; CDR3 DNA: TGTGCCAGCAGCTTTGGGACTGCGGAGGCCACTGAAGCTTTCTTT; CDR3 protein: CASSFGTAEATEAFF
clone size: .; V gene: TRBV27; J gene: TRBJ2-1; D gene: TRBD2; CDR3 DNA: TGTGCCAGCAGTTTGTTAGCGGGAGGTGACAATGAGCAGTTCTTC; CDR3 protein: CASSLLAGGDNEQFF
clone size: large; V gene: TRBV6-5; J gene: TRBJ2-2; D gene: .; CDR3 DNA: TGTGCCAGCAGAAGAGCCCAAGGGGTCACCGGGGAGCTGTTTTTT; CDR3 protein: CASRRAQGVTGELFF
clone size: medium-sized; V gene: TRBV30; J gene: TRBJ1-4; D gene: TRBD1; CDR3 DNA: TGTGCCTGGAGTGTCACCTCGACAGGGGAAAAACTGTTTTTT; CDR3 protein: CAWSVTSTGEKLFF
clone size: medium-sized; V gene: TRBV5-6; J gene: TRBJ2-1; D gene: .; CDR3 DNA: TGTGCCAGCACCACGGACTTCTCCTCCTACAATGAGCAGTTCTTC; CDR3 protein: CASTTDFSSYNEQFF
clone size: large; V gene: TRBV4-2; J gene: TRBJ2-7; D gene: .; CDR3 DNA: TGTGCCAGCAGCCAAGACTCCTACGAGCAGTACTTC; CDR3 protein: CASSQDSYEQYF
clone size: medium-sized; V gene: TRBV19; J gene: TRBJ2-1; D gene: TRBD1; CDR3 DNA: TGTGCCAGCGTACCCCGGGACAGGGGATACAATGAGCAGTTCTTC; CDR3 protein: CASVPRDRGYNEQFF
clone size: medium-sized; V gene: TRBV6-2/TRBV6-3; J gene: TRBJ2-7; D gene: .; CDR3 DNA: TGTGCCAGCAGTTACTCAGTCACAGGCTCCTACGAGCAGTACTTC; CDR3 protein: CASSYSVTGSYEQYF
clone size: .; V gene: TRBV5-4; J gene: TRBJ1-5; D gene: TRBD1; CDR3 DNA: TGTGCCAGCAGCCGCGGACAGGGGTTTGATCAGCCCCAGCATTTT; CDR3 protein: CASSRGQGFDQPQHF
clone size: .; V gene: TRBV20-1; J gene: TRBJ2-3; D gene: .; CDR3 DNA: TGCAGTGCTAGAGATCGGAGCAGATCCCCAGATACGCAGTATTTT; CDR3 protein: CSARDRSRSPDTQYF
clone size: once; V gene: TRBV20-1; J gene: TRBJ2-7; D gene: .; CDR3 DNA: TGCAGTGCTAGAGATAAAATAACTAGTGATGGCGGGATACAGTACTTC; CDR3 protein: CSARDKITSDGGIQYF
clone size: .; V gene: TRBV28; J gene: TRBJ2-7; D gene: .; CDR3 DNA: TGTGCCAGCAGCGTTATATGGGAGTCCGAGCAGTACTTC; CDR3 protein: CASSVIWESEQYF
clone size: few; V gene: TRBV20-1; J gene: TRBJ1-5; D gene: TRBD1; CDR3 DNA: TGCAGTGCTCTTACAGGGGACAATCAGCCCCAGCATTTT; CDR3 protein: CSALTGDNQPQHF
clone size: medium-sized; V gene: TRBV20-1; J gene: TRBJ2-7; D gene: .; CDR3 DNA: TGCAGTGCTAGAGATCCGGGACCCTCGTTGGGGCAGTACTTC; CDR3 protein: CSARDPGPSLGQYF
clone size: .; V gene: TRBV5-1; J gene: TRBJ2-7; D gene: TRBD2; CDR3 DNA: TGCGCCAGCAGCGTGGGGGGACTAGCGGGGGACGAGCAGTACTTC; CDR3 protein: CASSVGGLAGDEQYF
clone size: medium-sized; V gene: TRBV6-2/TRBV6-3; J gene: TRBJ1-2; D gene: TRBD1; CDR3 DNA: TGTGCCAGCCGACAGGGGGCGTTGGATGGCTACACCTTC; CDR3 protein: CASRQGALDGYTF
clone size: medium-sized; V gene: TRBV6-5; J gene: TRBJ1-2; D gene: TRBD1; CDR3 DNA: TGTGCCAGCAGTCCCGGGACAGGGGCCTATGGCTACACCTTC; CDR3 protein: CASSPGTGAYGYTF
clone size: .; V gene: TRBV20-1; J gene: TRBJ2-5; D gene: TRBD2; CDR3 DNA: TGCAGTGCTAGAGGGCAGCGGGGGGGGGGGGAGACCCAGTACTTC; CDR3 protein: CSARGQRGGGETQYF
clone size: large; V gene: TRBV6-1; J gene: TRBJ1-2; D gene: TRBD1; CDR3 DNA: TGTGCCAGCAATCTCCCCCCGGGACAGGGGCAAGTTGGCTACACCTTC; CDR3 protein: CASNLPPGQGQVGYTF
clone size: .; V gene: TRBV5-1; J gene: TRBJ1-6; D gene: .; CDR3 DNA: TGCGCCAGCAGCCGGATTGGGGGGCCTTCACCCCTCCACTTT; CDR3 protein: CASSRIGGPSPLHF
clone size: large; V gene: TRBV29-1; J gene: TRBJ2-5; D gene: .; CDR3 DNA: TGCAGCGTTGAAACCAACAGAGGCGAGACCCAGTACTTC; CDR3 protein: CSVETNRGETQYF
clone size: large; V gene: TRBV6-5; J gene: TRBJ1-6; D gene: .; CDR3 DNA: TGTGCCAGCAGTTACTCCGGACAGTCTTATAATTCACCCCTCCACTTT; CDR3 protein: CASSYSGQSYNSPLHF
clone size: medium-sized; V gene: TRBV6-5; J gene: TRBJ1-1; D gene: TRBD1; CDR3 DNA: TGTGCCAGCAGTACTCCGGGACAGGGGATTAGGGTGAACACTGAAGCTTTCTTT; CDR3 protein: CASSTPGQGIRVNTEAFF
clone size: medium-sized; V gene: TRBV20-1; J gene: TRBJ1-2; D gene: .; CDR3 DNA: TGCAGTGCTAGAGATCATCGGGTTAACTATGGCTACACCTTC; CDR3 protein: CSARDHRVNYGYTF
clone size: few; V gene: TRBV27; J gene: TRBJ2-1; D gene: TRBD2; CDR3 DNA: TGTGCCAGCAGTTCGAGGACTAGCGCCAACAATGAGCAGTTCTTC; CDR3 protein: CASSSRTSANNEQFF
clone size: large; V gene: TRBV19; J gene: TRBJ1-1; D gene: .; CDR3 DNA: TGTGCCAGTAGTATTAACATCCAGATGAACACTGAAGCTTTCTTT; CDR3 protein: CASSINIQMNTEAFF
clone size: few; V gene: TRBV5-1; J gene: TRBJ1-2; D gene: .; CDR3 DNA: TGCGCCAGCAGCTTGGAGGACTATGGCTACACCTTC; CDR3 protein: CASSLEDYGYTF
clone size: medium-sized; V gene: TRBV12-3/TRBV12-4; J gene: TRBJ1-6; D gene: .; CDR3 DNA: TGTGCCAGCAGTTTAGGCCAAGTCAATTCACCCCTCCACTTT; CDR3 protein: CASSLGQVNSPLHF
clone size: once; V gene: TRBV5-1; J gene: TRBJ2-3; D gene: .; CDR3 DNA: TGCGCCAGCAGCTTGGTCTGGTACAGCACAGATACGCAGTATTTT; CDR3 protein: CASSLVWYSTDTQYF
clone size: large; V gene: TRBV11-1; J gene: TRBJ1-4; D gene: .; CDR3 DNA: TGTGCCAGCAGCTTAATGGTCTTCGGAAAACTGTTTTTT; CDR3 protein: CASSLMVFGKLFF
clone size: .; V gene: TRBV10-1; J gene: TRBJ1-1; D gene: .; CDR3 DNA: TGCGCCACCATGGCAGGGGCGAACACTGAAGCTTTCTTT; CDR3 protein: CATMAGANTEAFF
clone size: medium-sized; V gene: TRBV6-1; J gene: TRBJ2-1; D gene: TRBD2; CDR3 DNA: TGTGCCAGCACCTTGTCCCTAGCGGGAGGGTACAATGAGCAGTTCTTC; CDR3 protein: CASTLSLAGGYNEQFF
clone size: .; V gene: TRBV7-9; J gene: TRBJ1-4; D gene: .; CDR3 DNA: TGTGCCAGCAGCATCTCCAGGAGCGGTGAAAAACTGTTTTTT; CDR3 protein: CASSISRSGEKLFF
clone size: .; V gene: TRBV5-1; J gene: TRBJ1-1; D gene: .; CDR3 DNA: TGCGCCAGCAGCCTCCCCGGACAGTACACTGAAGCTTTCTTT; CDR3 protein: CASSLPGQYTEAFF
clone size: large; V gene: TRBV27; J gene: TRBJ2-2; D gene: .; CDR3 DNA: TGTGCCAGCAGGGAAATCAACACCGGGGAGCTGTTTTTT; CDR3 protein: CASREINTGELFF
clone size: .; V gene: TRBV11-2; J gene: TRBJ2-5; D gene: .; CDR3 DNA: TGTGCCAGCAGCTTAATCTCCGGGACACAAGAGACCCAGTACTTC; CDR3 protein: CASSLISGTQETQYF